The clone carrying this T cell receptor (beta chain) has a count of ten or more. Antigen unknown. The data derive from a study of T cells after yellow fever vaccination. General study findings and limits: Boosting was followed by the reappearance of most primary-vaccination clones (roughly 96% CD4, about 88% CD8). Sorted repertoires could include abundant contaminating clonotypes from bulk cells. Of the clonotypes, a small share occurred in both CD4 and CD8 compartments.

A universal primer site and UMIs were added as TCR cDNA was made by 5'RACE template switching. TCRdb reanalysed the 5' RACE reads using MiXCR and keeps one entry per CDR3 protein. The sample lists about 150,000 distinct CDR3 sequences, about 6.2% occurring once. The CDR3 totals 15 residues. V was pared by 2 bases and J by 3 bases, with 11 bases between. CDR1 is MGHDK and CDR2 is SYGVNS in the germline V gene. The sequence derives from a man aged 25 to 45 who received the YFV17D yellow fever vaccine. The chain employs TRBV25-1 and TRBJ2-1; D gene unclear. The sequenced sample was CD4+ T cells sorted from PBMCs, obtained 10 days after the yellow fever booster vaccination. CDR3 sequence reads: CASSENVRNYNEQFF. CDR3 coding DNA: TGTGCCAGCAGTGAAAATGTGAGGAACTACAATGAGCAGTTCTTC.